This is a list of T cell receptor beta chains from one sample in a study of neurological immune-mediated disorders. MiXCR, run by TCRdb on the 5' RACE reads, gives a single entry per CDR3 protein. This table has 65,000 to 75,000 distinct CDR3 sequences, 5.2% appearing once. The source material was PBMCs. Receptor source: a human donor with multiple sclerosis. The donor label of this sample is uncertain. Both conserved end residues are part of each CDR3. The D gene is left open where the match is weak. Rows give clone size only sometimes, using once, few, many, or a class for an expanded clone.

TRBV20-1,TRBJ1-2,TRBD1,many,CSASLGTTGDYGYTF,TGCAGTGCTAGTTTGGGGACTACAGGGGACTATGGCTACACCTTC
TRBV4-1,TRBJ2-1,TRBD2,many,CASSQAGLANEQFF,TGCGCCAGCAGCCAGGCGGGACTAGCAAATGAGCAGTTCTTC
TRBV20-1,TRBJ1-5,NA,many,CSARDRGVRSNQPQHF,TGCAGTGCTAGAGACCGCGGGGTAAGGAGCAATCAGCCCCAGCATTTT
TRBV7-8,TRBJ1-1,NA,many,CASSPLGGATEAFF,TGTGCCAGCAGCCCCTTAGGGGGGGCCACTGAAGCTTTCTTT
TRBV5-1,TRBJ2-3,TRBD2,NA,CASSRVGGVSTDTQYF,TGCGCCAGCAGCCGAGTCGGGGGGGTGAGCACAGATACGCAGTATTTT
TRBV10-3,TRBJ1-2,NA,many,CAITPSRSYGYTF,TGTGCCATCACTCCGTCGCGGAGCTATGGCTACACCTTC
TRBV5-5,TRBJ1-5,NA,many,CASSPFASRYYNQPQHF,TGTGCCAGCAGCCCCTTTGCGTCTCGGTATTACAATCAGCCCCAGCATTTT
TRBV20-1,TRBJ2-4,NA,many,CSARVPRAIAKNIQYF,TGCAGTGCTAGAGTGCCCAGGGCGATAGCCAAAAACATTCAGTACTTC
TRBV20-1,TRBJ1-1,NA,many,CSPGRNMNTEAFF,TGCAGTCCGGGACGGAATATGAACACTGAAGCTTTCTTT
TRBV7-2,TRBJ2-3,NA,many,CASSFGGPITDTQYF,TGTGCCAGCAGCTTCGGGGGCCCCATCACAGATACGCAGTATTTT
TRBV20-1,TRBJ2-7,TRBD1,few,CSANRGHEQYF,TGCAGTGCTAACAGGGGCCACGAGCAGTACTTC
TRBV20-1,TRBJ2-7,TRBD2,few,CSARFGGNSYEQYF,TGCAGTGCTAGGTTCGGGGGGAACTCCTACGAGCAGTACTTC
TRBV29-1,TRBJ2-7,TRBD1,NA,CSVNQGAGEQYF,TGCAGCGTGAACCAGGGGGCGGGCGAGCAGTACTTC
TRBV5-1,TRBJ1-1,NA,many,CASSLENRENTEAFF,TGCGCCAGCAGCTTGGAGAACAGGGAGAACACTGAAGCTTTCTTT
TRBV7-8,TRBJ1-1,NA,many,CASSVQGRYGGAFF,TGTGCCAGCAGCGTACAGGGAAGATACGGGGGAGCTTTCTTT
TRBV3-1,TRBJ1-1,NA,many,CASSLTRGTEAFF,TGTGCCAGCAGCCTAACCAGGGGCACTGAAGCTTTCTTT
TRBV6-6,TRBJ1-5,NA,few,CASSRIDNQPQHF,TGTGCCAGCAGCCGGATAGATAATCAGCCCCAGCATTTT
TRBV20-1,TRBJ1-1,TRBD1,many,CSASRTGVVTEAFF,TGCAGTGCCTCCAGGACAGGGGTAGTTACTGAAGCTTTCTTT
TRBV15,TRBJ1-1,TRBD1,many,CATSRQTGVNTEAFF,TGTGCCACCAGCCGCCAGACAGGGGTGAACACTGAAGCTTTCTTT
TRBV3-1,TRBJ2-5,TRBD2,NA,CASSQKAGGGETQYF,TGTGCCAGCAGCCAAAAAGCGGGGGGGGGAGAGACCCAGTACTTC
TRBV5-1,TRBJ2-5,TRBD1,many,CASSWTGMRETQYF,TGCGCCAGCAGCTGGACAGGGATGAGGGAGACCCAGTACTTC
TRBV5-5,TRBJ2-1,NA,many,CASSLYTEQFF,TGTGCCAGCAGCTTATACACTGAGCAGTTCTTC
TRBV24-1,TRBJ2-1,NA,once,CATSDFDGIGPRVNEQFF,TGTGCCACCAGTGATTTCGACGGAATCGGCCCAAGGGTTAATGAGCAGTTCTTC
TRBV5-1,TRBJ1-1,TRBD1,many,CASSQTGAAEAFF,TGCGCCAGCAGCCAGACAGGGGCCGCAGAAGCTTTCTTT
TRBV12-3/TRBV12-4,TRBJ1-2,TRBD1,many,CASRRTGGYGYTF,TGTGCCAGCAGGCGCACAGGGGGCTATGGCTACACCTTC
TRBV12-3/TRBV12-4,TRBJ1-1,NA,many,CASREQVDTEAFF,TGTGCCAGCAGGGAGCAAGTGGACACTGAAGCTTTCTTT
TRBV29-1,TRBJ2-2,NA,many,CSTSGGPFTGELFF,TGCAGCACCTCGGGGGGCCCTTTCACCGGGGAGCTGTTTTTT
TRBV20-1,TRBJ1-5,NA,many,CSASNRSWYSNQPQHF,TGCAGTGCTTCCAACAGGAGCTGGTATAGCAATCAGCCCCAGCATTTT
TRBV11-1,TRBJ2-6,NA,many,CASSLRGAGANVLTF,TGTGCCAGCAGCCTCAGGGGAGCTGGGGCCAACGTCCTGACTTTC
TRBV4-2,TRBJ2-1,NA,many,CASSYRDGLYNEQFF,TGTGCCAGCAGCTACCGGGACGGTCTCTACAATGAGCAGTTCTTC
TRBV7-6,TRBJ1-1,NA,many,CASSPRGAGGSTEAFF,TGTGCCAGCAGCCCTAGGGGGGCAGGAGGGAGCACTGAAGCTTTCTTT
TRBV5-1,TRBJ1-1,TRBD1,NA,CASSPPDRGETEAFF,TGCGCCAGCAGCCCTCCAGACAGGGGAGAAACTGAAGCTTTCTTT
TRBV3-1,TRBJ2-1,TRBD2,many,CASSQARGGGVDEQFF,TGTGCCAGCAGCCAAGCCCGGGGGGGGGGAGTCGATGAGCAGTTCTTC
TRBV4-1,TRBJ1-4,NA,many,CASSPRGGDVATNEKLFF,TGCGCCAGCAGCCCGAGGGGGGGCGACGTTGCAACTAATGAAAAACTGTTTTTT
TRBV20-1,TRBJ2-3,TRBD2,many,CSAPLAGRRTDTQYF,TGCAGTGCTCCCCTAGCGGGGCGACGCACAGATACGCAGTATTTT
TRBV18,TRBJ2-7,TRBD2,NA,CASSELAGGYEQYF,TGTGCCAGCTCCGAACTAGCGGGGGGGTACGAGCAGTACTTC
TRBV4-1,TRBJ2-4,TRBD1,many,CASSQADRGENIQYF,TGCGCCAGCAGCCAGGCGGACAGGGGGGAAAACATTCAGTACTTC
TRBV5-5,TRBJ2-1,NA,many,CASSLADPTYNEQFF,TGTGCCAGCAGCTTGGCAGATCCTACCTACAATGAGCAGTTCTTC
TRBV6-6,TRBJ1-5,TRBD1,few,CASSYSGTGGNQPQHF,TGTGCCAGCAGTTATTCCGGGACAGGAGGCAATCAGCCCCAGCATTTT
TRBV5-4,TRBJ2-7,TRBD1,many,CASSFGQGFDEQYF,TGTGCCAGCAGCTTTGGACAGGGTTTCGACGAGCAGTACTTC
TRBV7-2,TRBJ2-5,NA,many,CASSLFWQETQYF,TGTGCCAGCAGCTTATTTTGGCAAGAGACCCAGTACTTC
TRBV20-1,TRBJ2-1,TRBD2,many,CSARAGGASFLFF,TGCAGTGCTAGAGCGGGGGGGGCTAGCTTTCTGTTCTTC
TRBV7-2,TRBJ2-7,TRBD1,many,CASSFGGTGSYEQYF,TGTGCCAGCAGCTTCGGAGGGACAGGGTCCTACGAGCAGTACTTC
TRBV5-1,TRBJ1-2,NA,many,CASSLGGVDDGYTF,TGCGCCAGCAGCTTGGGGGGGGTAGACGATGGCTACACCTTC